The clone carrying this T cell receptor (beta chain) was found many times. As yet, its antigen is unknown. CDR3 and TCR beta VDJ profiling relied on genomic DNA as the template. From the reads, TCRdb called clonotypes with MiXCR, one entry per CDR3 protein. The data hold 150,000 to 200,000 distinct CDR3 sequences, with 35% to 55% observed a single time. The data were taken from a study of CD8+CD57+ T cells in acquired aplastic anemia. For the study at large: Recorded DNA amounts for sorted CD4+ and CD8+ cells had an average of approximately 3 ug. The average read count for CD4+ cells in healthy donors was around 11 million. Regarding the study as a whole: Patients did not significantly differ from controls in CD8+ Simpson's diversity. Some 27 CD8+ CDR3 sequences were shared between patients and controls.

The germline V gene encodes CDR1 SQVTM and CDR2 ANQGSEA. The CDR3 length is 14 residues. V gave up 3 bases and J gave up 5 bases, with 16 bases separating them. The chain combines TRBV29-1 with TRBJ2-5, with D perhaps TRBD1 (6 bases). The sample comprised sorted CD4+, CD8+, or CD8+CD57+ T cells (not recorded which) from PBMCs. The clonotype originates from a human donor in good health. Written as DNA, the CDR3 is TGCAGCGTTGAGGCGGCAGGGGATGTCGAGACCCAGTACTTC. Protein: CSVEAAGDVETQYF.